This TCR beta chain was identified during a study of immune evolution from preneoplasia to lung adenocarcinoma. Study information: HLA loss of heterozygosity: approximately 7.5% AIS, over 12% MIA, 30% to 35% ADC, none AAH.

The CDR3 has 18 residues. Produced via immunoSEQ multiplex PCR; TCRdb's table is partial and in-frame only. This table has about 8,300 clones, approximately 83% appearing once. The count of this clone is one. The sequencing sample was made of FFPE minimally invasive lung adenocarcinoma tissue. The TCR was taken from a person aged 70 to 85 with lung adenocarcinoma. V and J are TRBV12-1 and TRBJ1-5. TRBV12-1 counts as a pseudogene. The CDR3 is CASSLSCRARYSNQPQHF. The CDR3 nucleotides read TGTGCCAGCAGCTTGAGCTGTAGGGCCCGATATAGCAATCAGCCCCAGCATTTT.